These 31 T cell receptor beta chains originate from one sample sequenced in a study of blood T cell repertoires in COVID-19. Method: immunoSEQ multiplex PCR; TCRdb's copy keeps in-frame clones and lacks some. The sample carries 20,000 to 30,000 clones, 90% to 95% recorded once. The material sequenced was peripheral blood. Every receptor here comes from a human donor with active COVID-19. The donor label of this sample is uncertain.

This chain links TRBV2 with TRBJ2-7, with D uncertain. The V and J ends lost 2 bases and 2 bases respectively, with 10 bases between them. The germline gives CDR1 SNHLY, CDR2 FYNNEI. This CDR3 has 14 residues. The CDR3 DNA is TGTGCCAGCAGTGAACTGTATCCCCCCTACGAGCAGTACTTC. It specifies CASSELYPPYEQYF.

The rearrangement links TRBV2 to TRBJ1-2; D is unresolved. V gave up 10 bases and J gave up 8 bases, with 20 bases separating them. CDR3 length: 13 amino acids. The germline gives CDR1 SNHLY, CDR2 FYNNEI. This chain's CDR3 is CATNLQRAGGYTF. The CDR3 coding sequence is TGTGCCACTAATTTACAGCGAGCGGGAGGCTACACCTTC.

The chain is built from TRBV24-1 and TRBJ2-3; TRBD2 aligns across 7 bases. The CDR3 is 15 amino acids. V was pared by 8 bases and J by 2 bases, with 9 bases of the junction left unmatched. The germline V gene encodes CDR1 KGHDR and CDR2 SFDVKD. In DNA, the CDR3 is TGTGCCACCAATCCAGCGGGGCGATACACAGATACGCAGTATTTT. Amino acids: CATNPAGRYTDTQYF.

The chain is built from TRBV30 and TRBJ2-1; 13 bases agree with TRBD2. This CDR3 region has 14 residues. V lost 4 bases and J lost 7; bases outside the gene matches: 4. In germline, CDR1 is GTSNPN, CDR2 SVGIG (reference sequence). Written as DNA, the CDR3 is TGTGCCTGGACTAGGACTAGCGGGAGTAATGAGCAGTTCTTC. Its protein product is CAWTRTSGSNEQFF.

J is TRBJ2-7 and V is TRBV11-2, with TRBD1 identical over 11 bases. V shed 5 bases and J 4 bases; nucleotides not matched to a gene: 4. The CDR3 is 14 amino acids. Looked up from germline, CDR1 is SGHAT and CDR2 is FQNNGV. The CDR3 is CASSGGQGVYEQYF. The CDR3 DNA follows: TGTGCCAGCAGCGGGGGACAGGGGGTTTACGAGCAGTACTTC.

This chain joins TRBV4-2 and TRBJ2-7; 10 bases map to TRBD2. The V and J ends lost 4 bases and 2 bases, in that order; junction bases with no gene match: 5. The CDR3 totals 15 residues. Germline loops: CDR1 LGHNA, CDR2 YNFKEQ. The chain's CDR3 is CASSRGLAVAYEQYF. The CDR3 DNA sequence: TGTGCCAGCAGCCGCGGACTAGCGGTTGCCTACGAGCAGTACTTC.

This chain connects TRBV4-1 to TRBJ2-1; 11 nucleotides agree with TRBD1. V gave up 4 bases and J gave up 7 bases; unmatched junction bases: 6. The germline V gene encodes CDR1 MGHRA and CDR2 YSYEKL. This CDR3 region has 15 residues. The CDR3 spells CASSRSGTGGNEQFF. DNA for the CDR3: TGCGCCAGCAGCCGTTCCGGGACAGGGGGGAATGAGCAGTTCTTC.

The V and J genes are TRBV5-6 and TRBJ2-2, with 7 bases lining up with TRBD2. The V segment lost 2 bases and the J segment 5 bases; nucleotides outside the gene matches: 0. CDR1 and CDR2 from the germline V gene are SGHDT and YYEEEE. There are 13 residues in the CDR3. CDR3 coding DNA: TGTGCCAGCAGCTTACTAGCGACCGGGGAGCTGTTTTTT. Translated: CASSLLATGELFF.

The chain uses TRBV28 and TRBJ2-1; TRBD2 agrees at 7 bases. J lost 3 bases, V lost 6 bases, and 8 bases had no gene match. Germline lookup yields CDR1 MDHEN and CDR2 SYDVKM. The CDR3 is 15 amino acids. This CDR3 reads CASRRPGLNYNEQFF. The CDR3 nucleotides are TGTGCCAGCAGGCGTCCGGGACTAAACTACAATGAGCAGTTCTTC. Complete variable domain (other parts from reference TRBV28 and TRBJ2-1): DVKVTQSSRYLVKRTGEKVFLECVQDMDHENMFWYRQDPGLGLRLIYFSYDVKMKEKGDIPEGYSVSREKKERFSLILESASTNQTSMYLCASRRPGLNYNEQFFGPGTRLTVL.

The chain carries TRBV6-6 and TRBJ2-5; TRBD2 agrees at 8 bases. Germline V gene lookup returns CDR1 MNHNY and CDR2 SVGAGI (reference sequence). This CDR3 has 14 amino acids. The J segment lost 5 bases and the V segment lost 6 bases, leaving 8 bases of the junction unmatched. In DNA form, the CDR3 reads TGTGCCAGCAGCCCCCGGGCGGGAGGTGAGACCCAGTACTTC. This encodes CASSPRAGGETQYF.

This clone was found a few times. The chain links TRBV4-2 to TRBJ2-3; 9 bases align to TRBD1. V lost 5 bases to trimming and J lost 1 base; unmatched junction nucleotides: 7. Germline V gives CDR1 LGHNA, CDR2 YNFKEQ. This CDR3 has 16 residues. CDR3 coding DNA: TGTGCCAGCAGCTCCCGGGGACAGGGAGGCACAGATACGCAGTATTTT. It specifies CASSSRGQGGTDTQYF.

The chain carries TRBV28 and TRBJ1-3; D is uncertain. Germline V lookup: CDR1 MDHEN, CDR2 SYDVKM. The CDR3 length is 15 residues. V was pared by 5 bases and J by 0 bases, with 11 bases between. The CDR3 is CASSLPPGSGNTIYF. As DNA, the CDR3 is TGTGCCAGCAGTCTCCCCCCGGGCTCTGGAAACACCATATATTTT.

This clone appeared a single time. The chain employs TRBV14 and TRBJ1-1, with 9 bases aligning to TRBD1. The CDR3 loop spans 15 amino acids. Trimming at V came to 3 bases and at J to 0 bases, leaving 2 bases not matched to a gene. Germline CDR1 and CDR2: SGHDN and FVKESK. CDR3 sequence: CASSQGTGMNTEAFF. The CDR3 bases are TGTGCCAGCAGCCAGGGGACAGGGATGAACACTGAAGCTTTCTTT. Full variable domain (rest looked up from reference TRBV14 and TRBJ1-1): EAGVTQFPSHSVIEKGQTVTLRCDPISGHDNLYWYRRVMGKEIKFLLHFVKESKQDESGMPNNRFLAERTGGTYSTLKVQPAELEDSGVYFCASSQGTGMNTEAFFGQGTRLTVV.

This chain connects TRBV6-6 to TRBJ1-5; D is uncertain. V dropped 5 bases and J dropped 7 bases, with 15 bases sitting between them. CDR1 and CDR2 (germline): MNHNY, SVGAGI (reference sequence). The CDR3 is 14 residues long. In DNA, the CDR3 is TGTGCCAGCAGTCCCCCGGGGTTAAGCCAGCCCCAGCATTTT. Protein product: CASSPPGLSQPQHF.

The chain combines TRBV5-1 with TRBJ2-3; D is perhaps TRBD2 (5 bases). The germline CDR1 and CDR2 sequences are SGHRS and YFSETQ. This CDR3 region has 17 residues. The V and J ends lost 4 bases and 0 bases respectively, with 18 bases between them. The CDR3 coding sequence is TGCGCCAGCAGCGGACTGGCAGGCCGAGCTAGCACAGATACGCAGTATTTT. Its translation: CASSGLAGRASTDTQYF.

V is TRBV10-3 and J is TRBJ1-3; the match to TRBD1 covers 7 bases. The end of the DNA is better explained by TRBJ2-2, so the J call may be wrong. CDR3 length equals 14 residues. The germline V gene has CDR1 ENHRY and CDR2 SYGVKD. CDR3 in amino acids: CAHRGDRYSGELFF. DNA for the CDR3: TGTGCCCATCGTGGGGACAGATATAGCGGGGAGCTGTTTTTT.

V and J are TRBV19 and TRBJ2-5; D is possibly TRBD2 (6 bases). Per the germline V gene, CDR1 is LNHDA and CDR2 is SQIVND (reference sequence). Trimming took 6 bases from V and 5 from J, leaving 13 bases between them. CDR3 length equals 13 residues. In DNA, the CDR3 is TGTGCCAGTAGCTCGGGGGACTGGGAGACCCAGTACTTC. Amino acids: CASSSGDWETQYF.

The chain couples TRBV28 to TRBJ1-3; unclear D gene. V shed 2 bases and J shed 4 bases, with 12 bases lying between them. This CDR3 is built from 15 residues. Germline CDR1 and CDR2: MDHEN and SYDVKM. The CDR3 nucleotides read TGTGCCAGCAGTTTAAGCGGACCGATAGGAAACACCATATATTTT. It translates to CASSLSGPIGNTIYF.

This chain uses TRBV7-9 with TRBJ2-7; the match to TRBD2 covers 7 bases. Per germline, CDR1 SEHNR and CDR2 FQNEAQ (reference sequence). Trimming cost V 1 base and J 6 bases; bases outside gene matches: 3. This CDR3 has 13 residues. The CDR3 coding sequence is TGTGCCAGCAGCTTAGGGACTAGTACCGAGCAGTACTTC. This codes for CASSLGTSTEQYF. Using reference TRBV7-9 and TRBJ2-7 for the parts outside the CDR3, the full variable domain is DTGVSQNPRHKITKRGQNVTFRCDPISEHNRLYWYRQTLGQGPEFLTYFQNEAQLEKSRLLSDRFSAERPKGSFSTLEIQRTEQGDSAMYLCASSLGTSTEQYFGPGTRLTVT.

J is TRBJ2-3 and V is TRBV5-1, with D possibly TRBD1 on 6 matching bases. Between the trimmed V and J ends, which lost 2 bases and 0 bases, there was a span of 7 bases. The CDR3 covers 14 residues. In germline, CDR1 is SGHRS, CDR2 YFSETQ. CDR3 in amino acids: CASSFRGSTDTQYF. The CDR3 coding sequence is TGCGCCAGCAGCTTCAGGGGTAGCACAGATACGCAGTATTTT.

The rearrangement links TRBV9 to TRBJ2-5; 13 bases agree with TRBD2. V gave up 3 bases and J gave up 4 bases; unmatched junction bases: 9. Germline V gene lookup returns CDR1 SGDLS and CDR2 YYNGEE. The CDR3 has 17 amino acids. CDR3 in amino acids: CASSALFGTSGIETQYF. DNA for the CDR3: TGTGCCAGCAGCGCTCTCTTCGGGACTAGCGGGATAGAGACCCAGTACTTC.

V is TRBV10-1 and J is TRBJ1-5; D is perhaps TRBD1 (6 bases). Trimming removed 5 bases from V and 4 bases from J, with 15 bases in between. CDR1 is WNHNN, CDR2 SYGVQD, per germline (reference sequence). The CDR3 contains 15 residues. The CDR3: CASSQGLAGNQPQHF. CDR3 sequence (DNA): TGCGCCAGCAGTCAGGGGCTGGCAGGTAATCAGCCCCAGCATTTT.

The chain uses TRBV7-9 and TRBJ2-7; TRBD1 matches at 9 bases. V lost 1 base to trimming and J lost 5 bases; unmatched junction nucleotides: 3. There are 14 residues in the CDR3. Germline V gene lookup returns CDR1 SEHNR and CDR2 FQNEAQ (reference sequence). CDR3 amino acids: CASSLDTGGHEQYF. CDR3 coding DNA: TGTGCCAGCAGCTTAGATACAGGGGGCCACGAGCAGTACTTC.

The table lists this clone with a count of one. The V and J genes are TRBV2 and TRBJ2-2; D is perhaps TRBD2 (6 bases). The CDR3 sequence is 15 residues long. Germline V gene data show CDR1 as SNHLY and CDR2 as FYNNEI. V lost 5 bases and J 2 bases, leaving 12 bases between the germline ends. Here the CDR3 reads CASSWGLANTGELFF. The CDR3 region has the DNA TGTGCCAGCAGTTGGGGACTGGCAAACACCGGGGAGCTGTTTTTT.

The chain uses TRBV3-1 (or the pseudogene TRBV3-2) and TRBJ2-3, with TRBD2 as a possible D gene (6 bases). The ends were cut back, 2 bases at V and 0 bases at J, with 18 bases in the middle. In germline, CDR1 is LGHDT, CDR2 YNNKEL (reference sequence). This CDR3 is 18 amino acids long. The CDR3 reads CASSQLYAGRNSTDTQYF. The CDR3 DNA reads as TGTGCCAGCAGCCAACTCTACGCGGGAAGAAATAGCACAGATACGCAGTATTTT.

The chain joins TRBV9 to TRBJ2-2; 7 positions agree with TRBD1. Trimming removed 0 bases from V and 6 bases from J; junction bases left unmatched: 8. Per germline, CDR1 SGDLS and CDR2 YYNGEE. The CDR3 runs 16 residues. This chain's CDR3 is CASSVGIGTASGELFF. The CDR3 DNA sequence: TGTGCCAGCAGCGTAGGAATTGGGACAGCATCCGGGGAGCTGTTTTTT.

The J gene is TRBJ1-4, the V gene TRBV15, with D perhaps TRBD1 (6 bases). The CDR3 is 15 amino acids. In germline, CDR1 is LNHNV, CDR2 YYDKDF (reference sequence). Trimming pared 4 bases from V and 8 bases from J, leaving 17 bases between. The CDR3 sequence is CATSTGDRIGEKLFF. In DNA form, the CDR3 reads TGTGCCACCAGCACTGGAGACAGGATTGGGGAAAAACTGTTTTTT.

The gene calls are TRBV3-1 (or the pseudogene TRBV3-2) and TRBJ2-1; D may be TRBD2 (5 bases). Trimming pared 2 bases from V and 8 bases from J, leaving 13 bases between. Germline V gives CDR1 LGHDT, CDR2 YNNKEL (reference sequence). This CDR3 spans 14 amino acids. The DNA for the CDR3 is TGTGCCAGCAGCCAACTTATTCCCGGGGATGAGCAGTTCTTC. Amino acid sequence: CASSQLIPGDEQFF.

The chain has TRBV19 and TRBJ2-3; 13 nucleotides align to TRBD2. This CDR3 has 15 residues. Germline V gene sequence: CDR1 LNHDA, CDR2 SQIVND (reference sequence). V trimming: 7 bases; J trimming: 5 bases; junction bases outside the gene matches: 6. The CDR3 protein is CASKTSGGARDTQYF. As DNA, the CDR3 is TGTGCCAGTAAAACTAGCGGGGGGGCCCGAGATACGCAGTATTTT.

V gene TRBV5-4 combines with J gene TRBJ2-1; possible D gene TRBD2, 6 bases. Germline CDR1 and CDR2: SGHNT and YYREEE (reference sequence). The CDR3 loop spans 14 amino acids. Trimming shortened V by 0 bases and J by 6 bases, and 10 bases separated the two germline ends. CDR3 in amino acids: CASSLVGEVNEQFF. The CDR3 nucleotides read TGTGCCAGCAGCTTGGTAGGGGAGGTCAATGAGCAGTTCTTC.

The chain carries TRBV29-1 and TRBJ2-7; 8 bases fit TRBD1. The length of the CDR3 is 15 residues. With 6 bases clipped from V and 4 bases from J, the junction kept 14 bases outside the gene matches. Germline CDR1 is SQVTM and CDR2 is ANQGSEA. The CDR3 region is CSVLGRQGNTYEQYF. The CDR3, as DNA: TGCAGCGTCCTGGGGAGACAGGGGAATACGTACGAGCAGTACTTC.